This T cell receptor beta chain was sequenced during a study of cytomegalovirus exposure and HLA in healthy donors. This CDR3 spans 16 amino acids. Trimming left V 0 bases short and J 4 bases short, with 15 bases between. Per the germline V gene, CDR1 is LGHNA and CDR2 is YNFKEQ. The protocol was immunoSEQ multiplex PCR, while the TCRdb copy is restricted to in-frame clones and leaves out a portion. Of approximately 180,000 clones in the sample, about 83% were seen once. Points from the study as a whole: First-cohort TCR clusters tended to co-occur in the approximately 110 validation repertoires, a later analysis found.

This clone was seen a few times. Its antigen is not known. The chain employs TRBV4-2 and TRBJ1-2; the D gene is possibly TRBD1 (6 bases). The receptor's source is a woman under 40 in good health and CMV-seronegative. Sequenced: PBMCs. CDR3 loop: CASSQDSPGEGYGYTF. In nucleotides, the CDR3 is TGTGCCAGCAGCCAAGATTCCCCAGGGGAAGGCTATGGCTACACCTTC.